The 31 T cell receptor beta chains listed next were all sequenced from one sample in a study of cytomegalovirus exposure and HLA in healthy donors. The PCR used 60 Vbeta and 13 Jbeta primers. Using immunoSEQ multiplex PCR, the repertoire was profiled, and TCRdb retains in-frame clones only, with some absent. This table has about 200,000 clones, 60% to 80% appearing once. Source material: PBMCs. The receptors were sampled from a man in his late teens or twenties in good health and CMV-seronegative.

This clone was seen just once. V gene TRBV28 combines with J gene TRBJ1-1, with 8 bases aligning to TRBD1. CDR1 is MDHEN and CDR2 is SYDVKM in the germline V gene. This CDR3 contains 19 residues. The junction had 24 bases not matched to a gene; V was cut back by 10 bases and J by 2 bases. This CDR3 is CATNFSYDRGWVINTEAFF. Here the CDR3 DNA reads TGTGCCACCAATTTCAGTTATGACAGGGGCTGGGTTATAAACACTGAAGCTTTCTTT.

This chain uses TRBV5-1 with TRBJ1-6; tentative D call: TRBD1 (6 bases). Trimming removed 3 bases at V and 7 bases at J, with 11 bases between. Per the germline V gene, CDR1 is SGHRS and CDR2 is YFSETQ. CDR3 length: 14 residues. CDR3 region: CASSYGQFNSPLHF. For the CDR3, the DNA is TGCGCCAGCAGCTATGGACAGTTCAATTCACCCCTCCACTTT.

The chain couples TRBV7-9 to TRBJ1-1; 9 bases agree with TRBD1. CDR3 length: 16 amino acids. Germline loops: CDR1 SEHNR, CDR2 FQNEAQ (reference sequence). The trim removed 4 bases at V and 3 bases at J, leaving 9 bases unmatched. The CDR3, as DNA: TGTGCCAGCAGCTCGCAACTCGGGACAGGGTACACTGAAGCTTTCTTT. As protein: CASSSQLGTGYTEAFF.

V is TRBV7-8 and J is TRBJ2-3; 8 bases align to TRBD1. V lost 5 bases, J lost 0 bases, and 10 bases stayed unmatched. The CDR3 length is 17 residues. Per germline, CDR1 SGHVS and CDR2 FQNEAQ. This CDR3 reads CASSDWTGQASTDTQYF. Written as DNA, the CDR3 is TGTGCCAGCAGCGACTGGACAGGGCAAGCTAGCACAGATACGCAGTATTTT.

This rearrangement joins TRBV29-1 to TRBJ2-3, with TRBD2 as a possible D gene (5 bases). The CDR3 contains 12 residues. Germline CDR1 reads SQVTM; CDR2 reads ANQGSEA. Trimming removed 3 bases at V and 1 base at J, with 5 bases between. CDR3 residues: CSVDGGTDTQYF. In DNA form, the CDR3 reads TGCAGCGTTGACGGGGGCACAGATACGCAGTATTTT.

The V call is TRBV18, the J call TRBJ1-2, with D perhaps matching TRBD1 (6 bases). Germline V gene data show CDR1 as KGHSH and CDR2 as LQKENI. This CDR3 comprises 14 residues. Trimming took off 3 bases at V and 2 bases at J, with 10 bases between the two ends. The CDR3 sequence: CASSPTDRNYGYTF. The DNA for the CDR3 is TGTGCCAGCTCACCCACGGACAGAAACTATGGCTACACCTTC.

This chain uses TRBV2 with TRBJ1-5; D is unclear. CDR1 is SNHLY, CDR2 FYNNEI, per germline. The CDR3 consists of 14 residues. Trimming removed 8 bases at V and 0 bases at J, with 11 bases between. CDR3 sequence (DNA): TGTGCCAGCGGCGGGCTTTATAGCAATCAGCCCCAGCATTTT. Its translation: CASGGLYSNQPQHF.

V gene TRBV5-6 combines with J gene TRBJ2-5, with a possible D match to TRBD1 (5 bases). CDR1 SGHDT and CDR2 YYEEEE come from the germline V gene. V lost 0 bases to trimming and J lost 4 bases, with 7 bases between them. The CDR3 runs to 13 residues. CDR3 loop: CASSLGGPETQYF. The CDR3, as DNA: TGTGCCAGCAGCTTGGGGGGCCCAGAGACCCAGTACTTC. Full variable domain (outside the CDR3, taken from reference TRBV5-6 and TRBJ2-5): DAGVTQSPTHLIKTRGQQVTLRCSPKSGHDTVSWYQQALGQGPQFIFQYYEEEERQRGNFPDRFSGHQFPNYSSELNVNALLLGDSALYLCASSLGGPETQYFGPGTRLLVL.

The V gene is TRBV9, the J gene TRBJ2-3, with D possibly matching TRBD1 (6 bases). V lost 4 bases and J lost 2, with 11 bases in between. There are 14 residues in the CDR3. Germline CDR1 is SGDLS and CDR2 is YYNGEE. For the CDR3, the DNA is TGTGCCAGCAGCCCCGGACAGCTCACAGATACGCAGTATTTT. Its translation: CASSPGQLTDTQYF.

A remark on this clone: The junction and the germline gene differ at one end; a read error may be behind it. V is TRBV7-7 and J is TRBJ2-7, with TRBD2 matching over 10 bases. This CDR3 has 15 residues. Germline V lookup: CDR1 SSHAT, CDR2 FNYEAQ (reference sequence). In DNA, the CDR3 is TGTGCTAGCAGCATCGGGACTAGCGACTCCTACGAGCAGTACTTC. Protein: CASSIGTSDSYEQYF.

The J gene is TRBJ2-7, the V gene TRBV6-5; 7 bases agree with TRBD2. Germline assignment: CDR1 MNHEY and CDR2 SVGAGI. The CDR3 runs to 16 residues. J gave up 3 bases and V 0 bases, and 8 bases lay outside the gene matches. The CDR3 nucleotides are TGTGCCAGCAGTTACTCCTCTAACGGGAGGTTCTACGAGCAGTACTTC. Translated: CASSYSSNGRFYEQYF.

The chain uses TRBV18 and TRBJ1-5; D gene ambiguous. The germline V gene encodes CDR1 KGHSH and CDR2 LQKENI. The V end lost 3 bases, the J end lost 0 bases, and 9 bases lay between the germline ends. The CDR3 length is 15 residues. This CDR3 reads CASSPAGDSNQPQHF. In nucleotides, the CDR3 is TGTGCCAGCTCACCGGCCGGGGATAGCAATCAGCCCCAGCATTTT.

This clone came up once. The chain combines TRBV30 with TRBJ1-1; D possibly corresponds to TRBD1 (6 bases). The CDR3 spans 17 residues. V was pared by 3 bases and J by 7 bases, with 27 bases between. CDR1 GTSNPN and CDR2 SVGIG come from the germline V gene (reference sequence). CDR3 bases: TGTGCCTGGAGGGCCGGACAGATAGTCCTTAGCTCGGGTGAAGCTTTCTTT. Translating it yields CAWRAGQIVLSSGEAFF.

J is TRBJ1-1 and V is TRBV18; unclear D gene. CDR1 and CDR2 from the germline V gene are KGHSH and LQKENI. The V gene lost 3 bases and the J gene lost 0 bases, with 8 bases spanning the gap. The CDR3 runs to 14 residues. CDR3 coding DNA: TGTGCCAGCTCACCCGCAGCGATGAACACTGAAGCTTTCTTT. It encodes CASSPAAMNTEAFF.

This clone was found a few times. The V call is TRBV21-1, the J call TRBJ2-1; TRBD2 is taken as the D call from the table, unchecked against the DNA. TRBV21-1 corresponds to a pseudogene. CDR3 length: 15 residues. In nucleotides, the CDR3 is TGTGCCAGCAGCAATCGGCTAGCGACCTACAATGAGCAGTTCTTC. This gives the protein CASSNRLATYNEQFF.

This chain links TRBV7-9 with TRBJ2-3, with 11 nucleotides matching TRBD2. The CDR3 spans 19 residues. The trim removed 3 bases at V and 2 bases at J, leaving 13 bases unmatched. Germline V gene lookup returns CDR1 SEHNR and CDR2 FQNEAQ (reference sequence). CDR3 in DNA: TGTGCCAGCAGCTTTTTGACTAGCGGGGACCGAGTGGTCACAGATACGCAGTATTTT. Protein sequence: CASSFLTSGDRVVTDTQYF.

The chain links TRBV30 to TRBJ1-4; D is perhaps TRBD1 (6 bases). Trimming stripped 7 bases from V and 7 bases from J, with 16 bases between. CDR1 GTSNPN and CDR2 SVGIG come from the germline V gene (reference sequence). The CDR3 spans 13 residues. CDR3 DNA: TGTGCCTATCCGCAGGGGCATGGTGAAAAACTGTTTTTT. This translates into CAYPQGHGEKLFF. Using reference TRBV30 and TRBJ1-4 for the parts outside the CDR3, the full variable domain is SQTIHQWPATLVQPVGSPLSLECTVEGTSNPNLYWYRQAAGRGLQLLFYSVGIGQISSEVPQNLSASRPQDRQFILSSKKLLLSDSGFYLCAYPQGHGEKLFFGSGTQLSVL.

This clone was counted a few times. This CDR3 is also generated by other DNA sequences in the sample. V usage is TRBV5-1 and J usage is TRBJ1-3; 7 bases are shared with TRBD1. Germline loops: CDR1 SGHRS, CDR2 YFSETQ. The CDR3 is made up of 16 amino acids. Losses at the gene ends were 0 bases for V and 1 base for J; bases not matched to a gene: 4. CDR3 DNA: TGCGCCAGCAGCTTGGGACAGGGAGGATCTGGAAACACCATATATTTT. Translated, it gives CASSLGQGGSGNTIYF.

CDR3 in DNA: TGTGCCAGCTCACAGACCCGCCTAGACAGGGGATACGAGCAGTACTTC. It yields the protein CASSQTRLDRGYEQYF. The rearrangement uses TRBV18 and TRBJ2-7; 8 bases agree with TRBD1. The germline CDR1 and CDR2 sequences are KGHSH and LQKENI. V was pared by 4 bases and J by 4 bases, with 12 bases of the junction left unmatched. There are 16 residues in the CDR3.

V usage is TRBV5-6 and J usage is TRBJ2-1, with D possibly matching TRBD2 (7 bases). Germline CDR1 and CDR2: SGHDT and YYEEEE. The CDR3 has 15 amino acids. Trimming left V 4 bases short and J 8 bases short, with 19 bases between. CDR3 amino acids: CASSRGRGARDEQFF. The CDR3 nucleotides read TGTGCCAGCAGCCGGGGACGGGGGGCCAGGGATGAGCAGTTCTTC.

The rearrangement links TRBV23-1 to TRBJ2-3; 8 nucleotides match TRBD2. TRBV23-1 is treated as an ORF (open reading frame) with a function not yet certain. This CDR3 is 15 amino acids long. V was pared by 6 bases and J by 0 bases, with 5 bases of the junction left unmatched. CDR3 protein: CASRPAGVSTDTQYF. CDR3 sequence (DNA): TGCGCCAGCAGGCCAGCGGGGGTGAGCACAGATACGCAGTATTTT.

The J gene is TRBJ1-2, the V gene TRBV6-1; 9 bases line up with TRBD1. This CDR3 has 15 residues. J gave up 8 bases and V 1 base, and 8 bases lay outside the gene matches. Germline V gives CDR1 MNHNS, CDR2 SASEGT. Written as DNA, the CDR3 is TGTGCCAGCAGTGAAGATCTAGGACAGGGGTTAGGCTACACCTTC. Translating gives CASSEDLGQGLGYTF.

The gene calls are TRBV9 and TRBJ2-2; no reliable D call. V was shortened by 0 bases and J by 5 bases, with 11 bases between the two germline ends. This CDR3 is 15 amino acids long. Germline V gene data show CDR1 as SGDLS and CDR2 as YYNGEE. This CDR3 is CASSVENSPTGELFF. The DNA of the CDR3 is TGTGCCAGCAGCGTAGAAAACAGTCCTACCGGGGAGCTGTTTTTT.

J is TRBJ2-7 and V is TRBV11-2, with a weak D call TRBD1 (6 bases). The germline V gene encodes CDR1 SGHAT and CDR2 FQNNGV. CDR3 length: 15 residues. Deletions cut 3 bases from V and 0 bases from J, with 12 bases between. The CDR3 DNA reads TGTGCCAGCAGCTTCACAGGGTGGGACTCCTACGAGCAGTACTTC. Translating it yields CASSFTGWDSYEQYF.

The chain couples TRBV9 to TRBJ2-1, with 12 bases matching TRBD2. The CDR3 has 15 amino acids. Germline CDR1 is SGDLS and CDR2 is YYNGEE. V was pared by 7 bases and J by 3 bases, with 5 bases of the junction left unmatched. This CDR3 reads CASSKTSGGYNEQFF. CDR3 bases: TGTGCCAGCTCCAAGACTAGCGGGGGCTACAATGAGCAGTTCTTC. Full variable domain (outside the CDR3, taken from reference TRBV9 and TRBJ2-1): DSGVTQTPKHLITATGQRVTLRCSPRSGDLSVYWYQQSLDQGLQFLIQYYNGEERAKGNILERFSAQQFPDLHSELNLSSLELGDSALYFCASSKTSGGYNEQFFGPGTRLTVL.

This chain links TRBV7-9 with TRBJ2-7; the D gene is possibly TRBD1 (6 bases). Trimming took 5 bases from V and 3 from J, leaving 11 bases between them. Germline V gene sequence: CDR1 SEHNR, CDR2 FQNEAQ (reference sequence). The CDR3 runs to 13 residues. CDR3 amino acids: CASSPKQGYEQYF. CDR3 nucleotide sequence: TGTGCCAGCAGCCCAAAACAGGGCTACGAGCAGTACTTC. Complete variable domain (other parts from reference TRBV7-9 and TRBJ2-7): DTGVSQNPRHKITKRGQNVTFRCDPISEHNRLYWYRQTLGQGPEFLTYFQNEAQLEKSRLLSDRFSAERPKGSFSTLEIQRTEQGDSAMYLCASSPKQGYEQYFGPGTRLTVT.

V gene TRBV18 combines with J gene TRBJ2-2; D possibly corresponds to TRBD1 (6 bases). Trimming removed 3 bases from V and 7 bases from J, with 12 bases in between. Germline V lookup: CDR1 KGHSH, CDR2 LQKENI. There are 14 residues in the CDR3. The CDR3 DNA reads as TGTGCCAGCTCACCGCTAGGGACAAACGGGGAGCTGTTTTTT. Protein sequence: CASSPLGTNGELFF.

The chain couples TRBV10-3 to TRBJ2-3; 8 bases agree with TRBD2. This CDR3 has 17 amino acids. After removal of 3 bases from V and 5 bases from J, the junction contained 13 bases not matched to a gene. Germline V CDR1 and CDR2: ENHRY, SYGVKD. Here the CDR3 DNA reads TGTGCCATCAGTGACCCGGGGACTAGGGGGATGGGAGATACGCAGTATTTT. The encoded protein is CAISDPGTRGMGDTQYF.

The J gene is TRBJ2-3, the V gene TRBV27; a possible D gene is TRBD2 (5 bases). The V gene lost 7 bases and the J gene lost 0 bases, with 8 bases spanning the gap. This CDR3 is built from 13 residues. The germline V gene has CDR1 MNHEY and CDR2 SMNVEV (reference sequence). This chain's CDR3 is CASTTRSTDTQYF. CDR3 sequence (DNA): TGTGCCAGCACCACTAGGAGCACAGATACGCAGTATTTT.

This chain joins TRBV9 and TRBJ2-5; TRBD2 is a possible D gene (6 bases). Germline V gives CDR1 SGDLS, CDR2 YYNGEE. V lost 0 bases to trimming and J lost 11 bases, with 20 bases between them. The CDR3 sequence is 15 residues long. In nucleotides, the CDR3 is TGTGCCAGCAGCGTAGCTGGGGACTGGGGGGAAGAGCAGTACTTC. Its protein product is CASSVAGDWGEEQYF. Drawing the rest from reference TRBV9 and TRBJ2-5, the complete variable domain is DSGVTQTPKHLITATGQRVTLRCSPRSGDLSVYWYQQSLDQGLQFLIQYYNGEERAKGNILERFSAQQFPDLHSELNLSSLELGDSALYFCASSVAGDWGEEQYFGPGTRLLVL.

There are a few counts of this clone. J is TRBJ2-7 and V is TRBV27, with 8 bases identical to TRBD1. The germline V gene has CDR1 MNHEY and CDR2 SMNVEV (reference sequence). CDR3 length equals 14 residues. The junction had 6 bases not matched to a gene; V was cut back by 5 bases and J by 3 bases. CDR3 protein: CASSPGTGGYEQYF. CDR3 bases: TGTGCCAGCAGTCCCGGGACAGGAGGCTACGAGCAGTACTTC.